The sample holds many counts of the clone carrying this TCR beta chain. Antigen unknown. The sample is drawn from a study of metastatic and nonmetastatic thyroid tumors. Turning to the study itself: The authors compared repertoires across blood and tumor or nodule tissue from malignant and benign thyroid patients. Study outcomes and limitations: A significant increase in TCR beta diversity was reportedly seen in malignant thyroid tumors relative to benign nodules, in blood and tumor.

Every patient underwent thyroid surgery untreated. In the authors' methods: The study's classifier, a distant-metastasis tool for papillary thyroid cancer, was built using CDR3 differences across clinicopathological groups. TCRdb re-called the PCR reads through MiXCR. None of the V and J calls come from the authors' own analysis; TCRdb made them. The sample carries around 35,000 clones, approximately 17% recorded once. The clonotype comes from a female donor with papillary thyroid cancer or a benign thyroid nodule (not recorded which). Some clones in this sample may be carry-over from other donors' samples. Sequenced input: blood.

The CDR3 DNA reads as TGCAGGGGCCGAGCGGGCTACAATGAGCAGTTCTTC. Translating gives CRGRAGYNEQFF. The chain has TRBV20-1 and TRBJ2-1, with TRBD2 as a possible D gene (6 bases). CDR3 length equals 12 residues. CDR1 and CDR2 (germline): DFQATT, SNEGSKA (reference sequence).